These 11 T cell receptor beta chains were sequenced from one sample in a study of breast tumors, draining lymph nodes, adjacent tissues. One entry per CDR3 protein, called by TCRdb with MiXCR from the multiplex PCR reads. The sample has about 120,000 distinct CDR3 sequences; about 20% are singletons. The lymph nodes were axillary draining lymph nodes from breast cancer patients. The sample was axillary lymph node tissue. The receptors were gathered from a female donor with breast cancer. Some clones in this sample may be carry-over from other donors' samples.

This clonotype was counted ten times or more. The V and J genes are TRBV6-1 and TRBJ2-5; possibly TRBD1 for D (5 bases). CDR1 MNHNS and CDR2 SASEGT come from the germline V gene. Trimming took 7 bases from V and 2 from J, leaving 17 bases between them. This CDR3 is built from 15 residues. For the CDR3, the DNA is TGTGCCAGCACTCACTTAGACAGCTTTCAAGAGACCCAGTACTTC. Protein: CASTHLDSFQETQYF.

This clonotype was detected many times. This chain uses TRBV5-1 with TRBJ2-3, with a possible D match to TRBD1 (5 bases). Looked up from germline, CDR1 is SGHRS and CDR2 is YFSETQ. Trimming took 4 bases from V and 0 from J, leaving 9 bases between them. CDR3 length equals 14 residues. CDR3 amino acids: CASSRQSSTDTQYF. As DNA, the CDR3 is TGCGCCAGCAGCCGACAGTCTAGCACAGATACGCAGTATTTT.

The chain carries TRBV27 and TRBJ2-1, with 16 bases lining up with TRBD2. Germline-derived CDR1 and CDR2 are MNHEY and SMNVEV (reference sequence). V shed 2 bases and J 4 bases; nucleotides not matched to a gene: 8. The CDR3 has 19 residues. CDR3 coding DNA: TGTGCCAGCAGTTTAGGGGGGGGACTAGCGGGAGGGAGTTACAATGAGCAGTTCTTC. Amino acid sequence: CASSLGGGLAGGSYNEQFF.

In its sample, this clonotype was seen many times. The chain is built from TRBV29-1 and TRBJ1-3; 8 positions agree with TRBD1. The V gene's germline CDR1 is SQVTM and CDR2 ANQGSEA. V shed 5 bases and J 5 bases; nucleotides not matched to a gene: 5. The CDR3 is 13 amino acids. The CDR3 DNA reads TGCAGCGTTCTAGGGACAGGTAGAAACACCATATATTTT. Residues: CSVLGTGRNTIYF.

This clonotype has a count of ten or more. The chain couples TRBV5-1 to TRBJ1-3; D unclear. V shed 1 base and J shed 0 bases, with 5 bases lying between them. CDR3 length: 14 residues. Germline CDR1 reads SGHRS; CDR2 reads YFSETQ. This CDR3 is CASSLFGSGNTIYF. The CDR3 region has the DNA TGCGCCAGCAGCTTGTTCGGCTCTGGAAACACCATATATTTT.

For this clonotype: A read error is possible here, since a much larger clone lies one base away. V usage is TRBV6-4 and J usage is TRBJ2-1; 8 bases match TRBD2. The germline CDR1 and CDR2 sequences are MRHNA and SNTAGT. The junction had 11 bases not matched to a gene; V was cut back by 4 bases and J by 12 bases. The CDR3 spans 14 residues. CDR3 sequence: CASSVSGGPLSQFF. CDR3 nucleotide sequence: TGTGCCAGCAGTGTGTCGGGGGGGCCGTTATCGCAGTTCTTC.

This clonotype was seen more than once but under ten times. The chain has TRBV19 and TRBJ2-3; 8 bases are shared with TRBD2. From germline, CDR1 is LNHDA and CDR2 SQIVND (reference sequence). Germline trimming cut 5 bases from V and 4 bases from J; bases unmatched to any gene: 14. The CDR3 covers 17 residues. CDR3 protein: CASSPRRGGGFPDTQYF. The CDR3 nucleotides read TGTGCCAGTAGTCCAAGGCGGGGCGGGGGGTTTCCAGATACGCAGTATTTT.

The sample holds many counts of this clonotype. The rearrangement joins TRBV5-1 to TRBJ2-1; maybe TRBD1 (5 bases). The CDR3 runs to 17 residues. Trimming shortened V by 3 bases and J by 0 bases, and 16 bases separated the two germline ends. The germline V gene encodes CDR1 SGHRS and CDR2 YFSETQ. The CDR3 DNA follows: TGCGCCAGCAGCTCCGGGCAAGGGGCCAGCTCCTACAATGAGCAGTTCTTC. Protein product: CASSSGQGASSYNEQFF.

The chain is built from TRBV5-1 and TRBJ2-6, with D tentatively TRBD1 or TRBD2 (6 bases each). Germline assignment: CDR1 SGHRS and CDR2 YFSETQ. V was clipped by 7 bases and J by 4 bases, with 15 bases between them. This CDR3 has 15 residues. The CDR3 DNA reads as TGCGCCAGCCGGCCCCCGGGGGCCGGGGCCAACGTCCTGACTTTC. This codes for CASRPPGAGANVLTF. Based on the CDR3 plus reference TRBV5-1 and TRBJ2-6, the full variable domain is KAGVTQTPRYLIKTRGQQVTLSCSPISGHRSVSWYQQTPGQGLQFLFEYFSETQRNKGNFPGRFSGRQFSNSRSEMNVSTLELGDSALYLCASRPPGAGANVLTFGAGSRLTVL.

This chain connects TRBV20-1 to TRBJ2-2; 8 nucleotides agree with TRBD2. Germline values: CDR1 DFQATT, CDR2 SNEGSKA (reference sequence). This CDR3 contains 18 residues. Trimming at V came to 0 bases and at J to 1 base, leaving 10 bases not matched to a gene. The CDR3 DNA is TGCAGTGCTAGAGATGCTGGATTCGGGAGGGGGAACACCGGGGAGCTGTTTTTT. Translation: CSARDAGFGRGNTGELFF.

This clonotype was seen repeatedly, ten times or more. This chain links TRBV7-6 with TRBJ2-7; possibly TRBD1 or TRBD2 for D (5 bases each). CDR1 SGHVS and CDR2 FNYEAQ come from the germline V gene. The V end lost 4 bases, the J end lost 2 bases, and 12 bases lay between the germline ends. The CDR3 contains 14 residues. This chain's CDR3 is CASSSPGTPYEQYF. For the CDR3, the DNA is TGTGCCAGCAGCTCCCCCGGGACCCCCTACGAGCAGTACTTC.